The 14 T cell receptor beta chains reported below all come from one sample, sequenced in a study of Ad26.COV2.S vaccination and SARS-CoV-2 variants. As for treatment: around 19 received Ad26.COV2.S at low or high dose, single or two shots; 5 received placebo; per-sample allocation not given. The samples were gathered on day 63 after the first injection of vaccine or placebo. Method: immunoSEQ multiplex PCR; TCRdb's copy keeps in-frame clones and lacks some. This sample carries about 440,000 clones, 90% of them seen once, and the ten largest clones take about 4.1%. Here the sequenced sample was peripheral blood, taken in a trial of Ad26.COV2.S vaccine versus placebo. These receptors came from a person between 18 and 65 years old who received the Ad26.COV2.S COVID-19 vaccine or a placebo.

CDR3 sequence reads: CATETSGIQNEQFF. The CDR3 DNA is TGTGCCACCGAGACTAGCGGGATTCAAAATGAGCAGTTCTTC. This chain uses TRBV19 with TRBJ2-1, with TRBD2 identical over 11 bases. Germline trimming cut 10 bases from V and 7 bases from J; bases unmatched to any gene: 9. Germline loops: CDR1 LNHDA, CDR2 SQIVND (reference sequence). This CDR3 comprises 14 residues.

The chain has TRBV11-2 and TRBJ2-3; D not resolved. Germline loops: CDR1 SGHAT, CDR2 FQNNGV. V lost 3 bases and J lost 1, with 8 bases in between. The length of the CDR3 is 14 residues. The CDR3 bases are TGTGCCAGCAGCTTTACCGTGGGCACAGATACGCAGTATTTT. Translated: CASSFTVGTDTQYF.

V and J are TRBV5-1 and TRBJ2-5, with 8 nucleotides matching TRBD2. The CDR3 loop spans 14 amino acids. With 3 bases clipped from V and 0 bases from J, the junction kept 1 base outside the gene matches. The V gene's germline CDR1 is SGHRS and CDR2 YFSETQ. As DNA, the CDR3 is TGCGCCAGCAGCTCCGGGAGGGACCAAGAGACCCAGTACTTC. Translating it yields CASSSGRDQETQYF.

This clone appeared a single time. The chain combines TRBV28 with TRBJ2-3, with D hard to call. CDR1 and CDR2 from the germline V gene are MDHEN and SYDVKM. V shed 6 bases and J shed 1 base, with 11 bases lying between them. The CDR3 covers 14 residues. The CDR3 sequence: CASSSLLRTDTQYF. In nucleotides, the CDR3 is TGTGCCAGCAGCAGCCTCCTTCGCACAGATACGCAGTATTTT.

The chain carries TRBV4-2 and TRBJ1-4; D not certain. The length of the CDR3 is 16 residues. Germline CDR1 LGHNA, CDR2 YNFKEQ. V shed 1 base and J shed 10 bases, with 19 bases lying between them. The CDR3 is CASSQGSLGSFVKLFF. DNA of the CDR3: TGTGCCAGCAGCCAAGGTTCGCTAGGTTCATTCGTAAAACTGTTTTTT.

The chain joins TRBV7-2 to TRBJ2-7; no reliable D call. The CDR3 is made up of 15 amino acids. Trimming took 2 bases from V and 0 from J, leaving 11 bases between them. Looked up from germline, CDR1 is SGHTA and CDR2 is FQGNSA. CDR3 region: CASSLRRTSSYEQYF. CDR3 DNA sequence: TGTGCCAGCAGCTTAAGGCGGACCAGCTCCTACGAGCAGTACTTC.

This chain uses TRBV6-5 with TRBJ2-5; tentative D call: TRBD2 (6 bases). This CDR3 is built from 15 residues. CDR1 MNHEY and CDR2 SVGAGI come from the germline V gene. V was clipped by 6 bases and J by 5 bases, with 19 bases between them. The CDR3 DNA reads as TGTGCCAGCAGACCTCGGGAGTCTCCGGGGGAGACCCAGTACTTC. It yields the protein CASRPRESPGETQYF.

The rearrangement links TRBV2 to TRBJ2-3; the D gene is possibly TRBD1 (6 bases). Trimming removed 6 bases from V and 2 bases from J, with 15 bases in between. This CDR3 has 15 amino acids. Per the germline V gene, CDR1 is SNHLY and CDR2 is FYNNEI. The CDR3 reads CASRQQGLSTDTQYF. The CDR3 DNA follows: TGTGCCAGCAGGCAACAGGGCCTCTCCACAGATACGCAGTATTTT.

The chain links TRBV15 to TRBJ2-3, with TRBD1 identical over 7 bases. There are 15 residues in the CDR3. Unmatched junction bases numbered 9, after V lost 4 bases and J lost 5 bases. The germline gives CDR1 LNHNV, CDR2 YYDKDF (reference sequence). DNA of the CDR3: TGTGCCACCAGCACCGACAGGGCGTCGGGAGATACGCAGTATTTT. It is translated as CATSTDRASGDTQYF.

The chain employs TRBV20-1 and TRBJ2-4; TRBD1 matches at 11 bases. Germline CDR1 reads DFQATT; CDR2 reads SNEGSKA (reference sequence). Trimming took 3 bases from V and 3 from J; bases not matched to a gene: 4. The CDR3 runs to 15 residues. The CDR3 nucleotides read TGCAGTGCTAGTAGGACAGGGGGCCACAAAAACATTCAGTACTTC. Protein product: CSASRTGGHKNIQYF.

DNA of the CDR3: TGTGCCAGCAGTGAAGGACTAGCGCCTCGGCGAGAGACCCAGTACTTC. Amino acid sequence: CASSEGLAPRRETQYF. V gene TRBV2 combines with J gene TRBJ2-5; 8 bases line up with TRBD2. Trimming took 1 base from V and 4 from J; bases not matched to a gene: 8. The CDR3 totals 16 residues. Germline values: CDR1 SNHLY, CDR2 FYNNEI.

This chain joins TRBV7-6 and TRBJ1-6, with unresolved D. V lost 1 base and J 7 bases, leaving 14 bases between the germline ends. The CDR3 contains 16 residues. The V gene's germline CDR1 is SGHVS and CDR2 FNYEAQ. CDR3 in amino acids: CASSLVPSGPNSPLHF. As DNA, the CDR3 is TGTGCCAGCAGCTTAGTGCCCTCCGGGCCGAATTCACCCCTCCACTTT.

The V call is TRBV2, the J call TRBJ2-5, with 8 nucleotides matching TRBD2. The CDR3 totals 14 residues. Trimming removed 1 base from V and 4 bases from J; junction bases left unmatched: 2. Germline V gene data show CDR1 as SNHLY and CDR2 as FYNNEI. For the CDR3, the DNA is TGTGCCAGCAGTGAAGGAAGCGGGAGAGAGACCCAGTACTTC. Translation gives CASSEGSGRETQYF.

V gene TRBV29-1 combines with J gene TRBJ1-1; perhaps TRBD1 as D (5 bases). With 0 bases removed from V and 4 bases from J, the gap between germline ends came to 6 bases. The CDR3 length is 12 residues. Germline CDR1 is SQVTM and CDR2 is ANQGSEA. CDR3 protein: CSVEEGGTEAFF. CDR3 DNA sequence: TGCAGCGTTGAAGAGGGGGGCACTGAAGCTTTCTTT.